This entry is about one TCR beta chain. The data were obtained in a study of cytomegalovirus exposure and HLA in healthy donors. As for the study in general: The use of the same platform for the 100 to 150 validation repertoires and the 550 to 700 first-cohort repertoires was reported by a later analysis.

V dropped 4 bases and J dropped 4; count of bases not matched to a gene: 8. The V gene's germline CDR1 is MNHEY and CDR2 SVGAGI. The length of the CDR3 is 15 residues. Generated by immunoSEQ multiplex PCR, the TCRdb table keeps only in-frame clones and is missing some. The table has 200,000 to 300,000 clones, roughly 87% seen once. The TCR sequence derives from a man younger than 35 in good health and CMV-seropositive. The chain joins TRBV6-5 to TRBJ2-5; 8 bases line up with TRBD2. Sequenced material: PBMCs. As DNA, the CDR3 is TGTGCCAGCAGTTGGGTTTCGGGAGGGCTAGAGACCCAGTACTTC. Residues: CASSWVSGGLETQYF.